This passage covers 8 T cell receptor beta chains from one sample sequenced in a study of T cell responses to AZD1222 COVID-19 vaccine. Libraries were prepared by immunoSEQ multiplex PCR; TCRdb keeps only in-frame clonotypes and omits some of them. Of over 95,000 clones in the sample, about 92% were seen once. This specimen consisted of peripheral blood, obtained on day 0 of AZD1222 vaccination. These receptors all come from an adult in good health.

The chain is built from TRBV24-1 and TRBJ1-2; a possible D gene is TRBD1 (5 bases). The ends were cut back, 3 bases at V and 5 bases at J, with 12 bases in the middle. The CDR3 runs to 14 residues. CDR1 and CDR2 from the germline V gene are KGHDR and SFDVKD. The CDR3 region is CATSDPRGGYGYTF. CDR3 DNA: TGTGCCACCAGTGATCCCCGTGGGGGGTATGGCTACACCTTC.

CDR3 DNA sequence: TGTGCCATCAGTGTGGGGCAGTCAAGCTCTGGGGCCAACGTCCTGACTTTC. Translated, it gives CAISVGQSSSGANVLTF. V gene TRBV10-3 combines with J gene TRBJ2-6; D perhaps matches TRBD1 (5 bases). Germline assignment: CDR1 ENHRY and CDR2 SYGVKD. Between the trimmed V and J ends, which lost 4 bases and 0 bases, there was a span of 13 bases. The CDR3 sequence is 17 residues long.

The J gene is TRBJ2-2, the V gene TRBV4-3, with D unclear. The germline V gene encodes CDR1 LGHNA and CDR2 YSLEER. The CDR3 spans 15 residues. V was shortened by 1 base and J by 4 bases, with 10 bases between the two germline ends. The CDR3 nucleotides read TGCGCCAGCAGCCAAGCCGTTTGGGGCACCGGGGAGCTGTTTTTT. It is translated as CASSQAVWGTGELFF.

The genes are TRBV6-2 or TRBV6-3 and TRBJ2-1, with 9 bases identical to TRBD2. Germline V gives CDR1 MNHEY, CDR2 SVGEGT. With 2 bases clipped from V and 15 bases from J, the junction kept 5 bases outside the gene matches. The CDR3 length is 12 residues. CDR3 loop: CASSYPGLAPFF. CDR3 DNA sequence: TGTGCCAGCAGTTACCCGGGACTAGCCCCGTTCTTC.

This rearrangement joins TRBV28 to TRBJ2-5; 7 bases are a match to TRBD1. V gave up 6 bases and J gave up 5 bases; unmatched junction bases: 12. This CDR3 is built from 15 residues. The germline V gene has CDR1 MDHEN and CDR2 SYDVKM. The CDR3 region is CASSSPGTAKETQYF. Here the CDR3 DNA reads TGTGCCAGCAGCTCCCCTGGGACAGCAAAGGAGACCCAGTACTTC.

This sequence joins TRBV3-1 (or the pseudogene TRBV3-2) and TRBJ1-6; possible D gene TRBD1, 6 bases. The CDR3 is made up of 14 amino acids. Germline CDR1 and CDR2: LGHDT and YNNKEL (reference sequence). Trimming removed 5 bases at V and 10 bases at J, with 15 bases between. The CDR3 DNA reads TGTGCCAGCAGCGCCCGGGACAAAATCTCACCCCTCCACTTT. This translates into CASSARDKISPLHF.

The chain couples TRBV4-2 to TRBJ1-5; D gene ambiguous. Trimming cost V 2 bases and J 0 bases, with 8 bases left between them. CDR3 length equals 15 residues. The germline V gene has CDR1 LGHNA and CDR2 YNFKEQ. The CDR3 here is CASSQRHLSNQPQHF. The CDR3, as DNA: TGTGCCAGCAGCCAACGACACCTTAGCAATCAGCCCCAGCATTTT.

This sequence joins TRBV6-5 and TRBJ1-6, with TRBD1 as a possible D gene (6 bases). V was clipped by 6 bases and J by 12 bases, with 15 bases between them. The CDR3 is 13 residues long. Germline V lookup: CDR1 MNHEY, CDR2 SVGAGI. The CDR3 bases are TGTGCCAGCAGCCCCAGGGACATCGGACCCCTCCACTTT. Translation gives CASSPRDIGPLHF.